One and the same sample provided the 7 T cell receptor beta chains below, sequenced in a study of early T cells in non-severe SARS-CoV-2 infection. TCRdb reprocessed the 5' RACE reads with MiXCR, giving one entry per CDR3 protein. The sample has some 48,000 distinct CDR3 sequences; roughly 6.1% are singletons. Sequenced material: whole blood, taken at baseline. These receptors were collected from an adult who was a healthcare worker with PCR-confirmed SARS-CoV-2 infection or an uninfected control (not recorded which).

This clonotype occurred many times. This rearrangement joins TRBV7-6 to TRBJ2-7; weak D call: TRBD2 (6 bases). Trimming removed 5 bases from V and 5 bases from J, with 16 bases in between. This CDR3 comprises 14 residues. Germline V gives CDR1 SGHVS, CDR2 FNYEAQ. This chain's CDR3 is CASSPQASDDEQYF. The DNA for the CDR3 is TGTGCCAGCAGCCCCCAAGCTAGCGACGACGAGCAGTACTTC.

This clonotype turned up a few times. The chain is built from TRBV7-2 and TRBJ2-3; TRBD2 aligns across 8 bases. CDR3 size: 14 residues. V dropped 1 base and J dropped 5; count of bases not matched to a gene: 2. Germline loops: CDR1 SGHTA, CDR2 FQGNSA. The CDR3 here is CASSLGLAGDTQYF. The CDR3 DNA reads as TGTGCCAGCAGCTTAGGTCTAGCGGGAGATACGCAGTATTTT.

This clonotype came up a few times. This rearrangement joins TRBV12-3 or TRBV12-4 to TRBJ1-1, with a possible D match to TRBD1 (5 bases). This CDR3 region has 15 residues. Trimming left V 2 bases short and J 5 bases short, with 15 bases between. The chain's CDR3 is CASSLRGGLWTEAFF. The CDR3 bases are TGTGCCAGCAGTTTAAGGGGTGGGTTGTGGACTGAAGCTTTCTTT.

There are many counts of this clonotype. The chain uses TRBV20-1 and TRBJ1-5, with 8 bases fitting TRBD1. J gave up 5 bases and V 5 bases, and 11 bases lay outside the gene matches. This CDR3 spans 15 amino acids. CDR1 DFQATT and CDR2 SNEGSKA come from the germline V gene (reference sequence). The DNA of the CDR3 is TGCAGTGCTCCCCGGACCCAGGGGGCGGATCAGCCCCAGCATTTT. This codes for CSAPRTQGADQPQHF.

This clonotype was seen many times. V and J are TRBV7-6 and TRBJ2-1; TRBD2 is a possible D gene (6 bases). Germline V gene data show CDR1 as SGHVS and CDR2 as FNYEAQ. The CDR3 extends over 15 amino acids. V lost 1 base to trimming and J lost 4 bases, with 11 bases between them. The CDR3 DNA sequence: TGTGCCAGCAGCTTAGTGGCTAGCGAGTACAATGAGCAGTTCTTC. Protein sequence: CASSLVASEYNEQFF.

This clonotype was seen a few times. The rearrangement joins TRBV19 to TRBJ2-1, with D possibly TRBD1 on 5 matching bases. With 6 bases removed from V and 0 bases from J, the gap between germline ends came to 12 bases. The CDR3 covers 15 residues. Germline-derived CDR1 and CDR2 are LNHDA and SQIVND (reference sequence). The DNA of the CDR3 is TGTGCCAGTAGCCTGACAGTGAGCTCCTACAATGAGCAGTTCTTC. It is translated as CASSLTVSSYNEQFF.

In this sample, this clonotype turned up many times. This sequence joins TRBV6-6 and TRBJ1-5, with 9 bases lining up with TRBD1. The J segment lost 0 bases and the V segment lost 4 bases, leaving 4 bases of the junction unmatched. Germline values: CDR1 MNHNY, CDR2 SVGAGI (reference sequence). The CDR3 spans 16 residues. Here the CDR3 DNA reads TGTGCCAGCAGTTCTGGGACAGGGAGTAGCAATCAGCCCCAGCATTTT. It is translated as CASSSGTGSSNQPQHF.